This T cell receptor (beta chain) emerged from a study of T cells and Merkel cell carcinoma outcomes. The data were produced by immunoSEQ multiplex PCR, yet TCRdb's version contains in-frame clones alone and is incomplete. The sample yields approximately 540 clones, about 89% seen once. Germline loops: CDR1 ENHRY, CDR2 SYGVKD. The V end lost 6 bases, the J end lost 4 bases, and 7 bases lay between the germline ends. This CDR3 contains 11 residues. The genes are TRBV10-3 and TRBJ2-7; the D is unclear. The specimen was tumor tissue from Merkel cell carcinoma. This TCR derives from a human donor with Merkel cell carcinoma. This chain's CDR3 is CAIRGYYEQYF. DNA of the CDR3: TGTGCCATCAGGGGGTATTACGAGCAGTACTTC.